The 22 T cell receptor beta chains below all came from one sample that was sequenced in a study of Ad26.COV2.S vaccination and SARS-CoV-2 variants. Treatment defined: about 20 received Ad26.COV2.S at low or high dose, single or two shots; several received placebo; per-sample allocation not given. Sampling took place 63 days after the first vaccine or placebo injection. Libraries were prepared by immunoSEQ multiplex PCR; TCRdb keeps only in-frame clonotypes and omits some of them. The repertoire has under 550,000 clones, about nine tenths of them found once; the top ten carry 10% to 15%. This sample comprised peripheral blood, obtained in a trial of Ad26.COV2.S vaccine versus placebo. The receptor set was obtained from a person between 18 and 65 years old who received the Ad26.COV2.S COVID-19 vaccine or a placebo.

J is TRBJ2-1 and V is TRBV9; a weak D match, TRBD1 (5 bases). Germline V gene lookup returns CDR1 SGDLS and CDR2 YYNGEE. Deletions cut 4 bases from V and 8 bases from J, with 16 bases between. CDR3 size: 14 residues. CDR3 bases: TGTGCCAGCAGCTCTCTCCAAAGGGGCGATGAGCAGTTCTTC. Encoded protein: CASSSLQRGDEQFF.

The V call is TRBV10-2, the J call TRBJ2-7; 7 nucleotides match TRBD2. This CDR3 is 14 amino acids long. Trimming removed 7 bases from V and 9 bases from J; junction bases left unmatched: 15. The germline gives CDR1 WSHSY, CDR2 SAAADI. In DNA form, the CDR3 reads TGCGCCAGCAATCTGTCGGGAGGTGGTGCGGTGCAGTACTTC. Its translation: CASNLSGGGAVQYF.

The rearrangement links TRBV7-2 to TRBJ2-7; 9 nucleotides agree with TRBD2. This CDR3 is built from 15 residues. J gave up 5 bases and V 5 bases, and 10 bases lay outside the gene matches. Germline V gene lookup returns CDR1 SGHTA and CDR2 FQGNSA. The CDR3 nucleotides read TGTGCCAGCAGCCGTAGACTAGCGGTCCCCAACGAGCAGTACTTC. Encoded protein: CASSRRLAVPNEQYF.

This chain links TRBV27 with TRBJ1-1; 9 bases fit TRBD1. This CDR3 comprises 20 residues. The germline CDR1 and CDR2 sequences are MNHEY and SMNVEV (reference sequence). The trim removed 6 bases at V and 2 bases at J, leaving 22 bases unmatched. CDR3 region: CASSPSLPFGQGTHNTEAFF. CDR3 nucleotide sequence: TGTGCCAGCAGCCCCTCGCTTCCCTTTGGACAGGGGACCCATAACACTGAAGCTTTCTTT.

J is TRBJ2-2 and V is TRBV6-2 or TRBV6-3; 9 bases are shared with TRBD1. The CDR3 contains 14 residues. Germline values: CDR1 MNHEY, CDR2 SVGEGT. The V gene end was trimmed by 2 bases and the J gene end by 8 bases; junction bases not matched to a gene: 3. CDR3 in DNA: TGTGCCAGCAGTTACCGGACAGGGGTGGGGGAGCTGTTTTTT. It specifies CASSYRTGVGELFF.

In DNA, the CDR3 is TGTGCCAGCAGCCTTAGGACAAGTAGTGGCTACACCTTC. This sequence encodes CASSLRTSSGYTF. The chain couples TRBV3-1 (or the pseudogene TRBV3-2) to TRBJ1-2, with D perhaps matching TRBD1 (5 bases). Germline CDR1 LGHDT, CDR2 YNNKEL (reference sequence). This CDR3 contains 13 residues. With 4 bases removed from V and 7 bases from J, the gap between germline ends came to 13 bases.

The V and J genes are TRBV2 and TRBJ1-2; D may be TRBD1 (6 bases). The CDR3 consists of 13 residues. The germline V gene encodes CDR1 SNHLY and CDR2 FYNNEI. Trimming shortened V by 2 bases and J by 8 bases, and 12 bases separated the two germline ends. This CDR3 reads CASSEQSGVGYTF. CDR3 DNA sequence: TGTGCCAGCAGTGAACAGTCAGGGGTCGGCTACACCTTC.

The rearrangement uses TRBV7-9 and TRBJ2-7, with D possibly called TRBD1 or TRBD2 (5 bases each). Germline V gives CDR1 SEHNR, CDR2 FQNEAQ (reference sequence). This CDR3 is 14 amino acids long. V was pared by 5 bases and J by 6 bases, with 17 bases between. The CDR3 DNA is TGTGCCAGCAGCCCAAAGGGACCTCAGATCGAGCAGTACTTC. Encoded protein: CASSPKGPQIEQYF.

V gene TRBV6-1 combines with J gene TRBJ1-2; D is possibly TRBD1 (5 bases). The germline V gene has CDR1 MNHNS and CDR2 SASEGT. Trimming shortened V by 2 bases and J by 5 bases, and 9 bases separated the two germline ends. This CDR3 region has 13 residues. The CDR3 loop is CASSEQGSYGYTF. CDR3 bases: TGTGCCAGCAGTGAACAGGGAAGTTATGGCTACACCTTC.

V gene TRBV27 combines with J gene TRBJ2-2, with unresolved D. This CDR3 has 15 residues. Per the germline V gene, CDR1 is MNHEY and CDR2 is SMNVEV (reference sequence). V was trimmed by 2 bases and J by 2 bases, leaving 9 bases between them. The CDR3: CASSLRQENTGELFF. The CDR3 DNA reads as TGTGCCAGCAGTTTAAGGCAGGAAAACACCGGGGAGCTGTTTTTT.

The genes are TRBV6-6 and TRBJ1-2; TRBD1 matches 7 bases. V was pared by 5 bases and J by 0 bases, with 9 bases of the junction left unmatched. The CDR3 is 16 amino acids. Germline V gene sequence: CDR1 MNHNY, CDR2 SVGAGI (reference sequence). CDR3 coding DNA: TGTGCCAGCAGTCAAGGGACAGAGAATTCTAACTATGGCTACACCTTC. Protein sequence: CASSQGTENSNYGYTF.

The chain combines TRBV5-6 with TRBJ2-7; D unclear. The germline gives CDR1 SGHDT, CDR2 YYEEEE. There are 13 residues in the CDR3. The ends were cut back, 6 bases at V and 0 bases at J, with 10 bases in the middle. CDR3 loop: CASTPRSSYEQYF. The CDR3, as DNA: TGTGCCAGCACCCCCAGGAGCTCCTACGAGCAGTACTTC.

The chain carries TRBV5-1 and TRBJ1-4; no definite D call. This CDR3 comprises 15 residues. In germline, CDR1 is SGHRS, CDR2 YFSETQ. V was clipped by 4 bases and J by 7 bases, with 17 bases between them. DNA for the CDR3: TGCGCCAGCAGCGACTCCGGCGACGCCTCTGAAAAACTGTTTTTT. Residues: CASSDSGDASEKLFF. The full variable domain, in which reference TRBV5-1 and TRBJ1-4 provide the parts outside the CDR3, is KAGVTQTPRYLIKTRGQQVTLSCSPISGHRSVSWYQQTPGQGLQFLFEYFSETQRNKGNFPGRFSGRQFSNSRSEMNVSTLELGDSALYLCASSDSGDASEKLFFGSGTQLSVL.

V gene TRBV7-6 combines with J gene TRBJ2-7, with TRBD2 matching over 12 bases. The CDR3 runs 15 residues. Germline CDR1 reads SGHVS; CDR2 reads FNYEAQ. The V segment lost 5 bases and the J segment 1 base; nucleotides outside the gene matches: 3. CDR3 residues: CASSETSGGSYEQYF. For the CDR3, the DNA is TGTGCCAGCAGCGAGACTAGCGGGGGATCCTACGAGCAGTACTTC. Drawing the rest from reference TRBV7-6 and TRBJ2-7, the complete variable domain is GAGVSQSPRYKVTKRGQDVALRCDPISGHVSLYWYRQALGQGPEFLTYFNYEAQQDKSGLPNDRFSAERPEGSISTLTIQRTEQRDSAMYRCASSETSGGSYEQYFGPGTRLTVT.

The count of this clone is one. The rearrangement uses TRBV21-1 and TRBJ1-2. TRBV21-1 is a recognized pseudogene. The CDR3 sequence is 16 residues long. The DNA of the CDR3 is TGTGCCAGCATTCAAAGACGGGAGACAGGAATCTATGGCTACACCTTC. This sequence encodes CASIQRRETGIYGYTF.

This clone was observed a handful of times. The chain has TRBV9 and TRBJ2-7; TRBD2 agrees at 12 bases. The CDR3 is 15 residues long. Germline trimming cut 4 bases from V and 2 bases from J; bases unmatched to any gene: 4. Germline V gene data show CDR1 as SGDLS and CDR2 as YYNGEE. CDR3 coding DNA: TGTGCCAGCAGCCCTAGCGGGAGGGATCCCTACGAGCAGTACTTC. As protein: CASSPSGRDPYEQYF.

V usage is TRBV5-5 and J usage is TRBJ2-1, with TRBD2 identical over 8 bases. In germline, CDR1 is SGHKS, CDR2 YYEKEE (reference sequence). The CDR3 spans 15 residues. V trimming: 0 bases; J trimming: 7 bases; junction bases outside the gene matches: 6. CDR3 in DNA: TGTGCCAGCAGCTTGGGCCCCGGGACTAGTAATGAGCAGTTCTTC. It translates to CASSLGPGTSNEQFF.

In regard to this clone: At one end the junction does not follow the germline gene, possibly because of a read error. This sequence joins TRBV6-5 and TRBJ2-1; 15 nucleotides match TRBD2. The CDR3 is 14 amino acids. Germline V gene lookup returns CDR1 MNHEY and CDR2 SVGAGI. The CDR3 is CASSAGLAGGRRVF. Written as DNA, the CDR3 is TGTGCCAGCAGCGCGGGACTAGCGGGAGGAAGAAGGGTCTTC.

The chain is built from TRBV3-1 (or the pseudogene TRBV3-2) and TRBJ2-1; 12 bases map to TRBD2. Trimming removed 2 bases from V and 3 bases from J; junction bases left unmatched: 2. CDR1 and CDR2 (germline): LGHDT, YNNKEL (reference sequence). CDR3 length equals 16 residues. CDR3 DNA: TGTGCCAGCAGCCAACCGACTAGCGGGAGCTACAATGAGCAGTTCTTC. Its protein is CASSQPTSGSYNEQFF.

The chain recombines TRBV28 with TRBJ2-1, with 7 bases that match TRBD1. V shed 6 bases, J shed 3 bases, and the junction held 8 bases outside the gene matches. The CDR3 totals 15 residues. Germline CDR1 and CDR2: MDHEN and SYDVKM. CDR3 nucleotide sequence: TGTGCCAGCAGCCCAGGGACAGTAAACTACAATGAGCAGTTCTTC. It yields the protein CASSPGTVNYNEQFF.

The CDR3 is CASSYTGGLGYTF. DNA for the CDR3: TGTGCCAGCAGTTACACTGGGGGGCTTGGCTACACCTTC. V and J are TRBV6-5 and TRBJ1-2; the D gene is possibly TRBD1 (6 bases). There are 13 residues in the CDR3. V lost 2 bases and J lost 7, with 11 bases in between. The germline V gene has CDR1 MNHEY and CDR2 SVGAGI.

The rearrangement uses TRBV5-1 and TRBJ2-7; TRBD2 matches at 9 bases. Trimming removed 4 bases from V and 1 base from J; junction bases left unmatched: 6. The CDR3 extends over 15 amino acids. Germline CDR1 reads SGHRS; CDR2 reads YFSETQ. DNA of the CDR3: TGCGCCAGCAGCATATCTAGCGGGAAGTCCTACGAGCAGTACTTC. Amino acid sequence: CASSISSGKSYEQYF.